One and the same sample provided the 23 T cell receptor beta chains below, sequenced in a study of T cell responses to AZD1222 COVID-19 vaccine. Data came from immunoSEQ multiplex PCR; TCRdb stores just in-frame clones and leaves some out. The repertoire holds about 68,000 clones, with approximately 80% as singletons. Sequences were derived from peripheral blood, sampled on day 0 of AZD1222 vaccination. These receptors were obtained from an adult in good health.

This chain links TRBV3-1 (or the pseudogene TRBV3-2) with TRBJ2-7, with 11 bases lining up with TRBD2. The V and J ends lost 4 bases and 2 bases, in that order; junction bases with no gene match: 7. The CDR3 runs to 16 residues. Germline CDR1 and CDR2: LGHDT and YNNKEL (reference sequence). CDR3 protein: CASSPLAGGLPYEQYF. The CDR3 nucleotides are TGTGCCAGCAGCCCTCTAGCGGGGGGCTTACCCTACGAGCAGTACTTC.

V gene TRBV9 combines with J gene TRBJ1-2; 8 bases are shared with TRBD1. Trimming removed 3 bases from V and 3 bases from J; junction bases left unmatched: 7. There are 15 residues in the CDR3. Germline values: CDR1 SGDLS, CDR2 YYNGEE. CDR3 region: CASSAPGGADYGYTF. The CDR3 bases are TGTGCCAGCAGCGCCCCAGGGGGCGCGGACTATGGCTACACCTTC. Together with reference TRBV9 and TRBJ1-2, the CDR3 gives the full variable domain: DSGVTQTPKHLITATGQRVTLRCSPRSGDLSVYWYQQSLDQGLQFLIQYYNGEERAKGNILERFSAQQFPDLHSELNLSSLELGDSALYFCASSAPGGADYGYTFGSGTRLTVV.

J is TRBJ2-3 and V is TRBV2; TRBD2 matches at 14 bases. Germline trimming cut 6 bases from V and 7 bases from J; bases unmatched to any gene: 6. Germline V gives CDR1 SNHLY, CDR2 FYNNEI. This CDR3 spans 15 amino acids. The CDR3 spells CASSAGTSGGNTQYF. The CDR3 bases are TGTGCCAGCAGCGCCGGGACTAGCGGGGGAAATACGCAGTATTTT.

V is TRBV19 and J is TRBJ1-6; no reliable D call. V was trimmed by 5 bases and J by 4 bases, leaving 12 bases between them. The CDR3 is made up of 15 amino acids. Germline V gene data show CDR1 as LNHDA and CDR2 as SQIVND (reference sequence). The CDR3 DNA reads TGTGCCAGTAGTGGGCGGCGCCTATATAATTCACCCCTCCACTTT. Protein sequence: CASSGRRLYNSPLHF.

The V call is TRBV4-1, the J call TRBJ2-1; TRBD1 might be the D (5 bases). This CDR3 has 15 residues. Germline CDR1 MGHRA, CDR2 YSYEKL. V gave up 0 bases and J gave up 9 bases, with 15 bases separating them. CDR3 in DNA: TGCGCCAGCAGCCAAGACGACAGCATGTTTGGTGAGCAGTTCTTC. This encodes CASSQDDSMFGEQFF.

This chain connects TRBV6-4 to TRBJ2-3, with 11 positions matching TRBD1. The CDR3 is 14 amino acids. CDR1 is MRHNA, CDR2 SNTAGT, per germline. The V segment lost 5 bases and the J segment 4 bases; nucleotides outside the gene matches: 2. The CDR3 region has the DNA TGTGCCAGCAGTCGGGACAGGGGGTCAGATACGCAGTATTTT. This codes for CASSRDRGSDTQYF.

This clone appeared a few times. The V and J genes are TRBV5-1 and TRBJ1-3; the D gene is possibly TRBD1 (6 bases). V lost 4 bases and J lost 0, with 11 bases in between. CDR3 size: 15 residues. Germline V gene data show CDR1 as SGHRS and CDR2 as YFSETQ. In nucleotides, the CDR3 is TGCGCCAGCAGCGGAGGACAGAGCTCTGGAAACACCATATATTTT. Protein product: CASSGGQSSGNTIYF.

J is TRBJ2-1 and V is TRBV7-9, with unresolved D. Trimming took 5 bases from V and 9 from J, leaving 17 bases between them. Germline V lookup: CDR1 SEHNR, CDR2 FQNEAQ (reference sequence). The CDR3 runs to 14 residues. In DNA form, the CDR3 reads TGTGCCAGCAGCCCCCCGGTAGTTGCCGGTGAGCAGTTCTTC. Encoded protein: CASSPPVVAGEQFF. The variable domain in full, with the rest retrieved from reference TRBV7-9 and TRBJ2-1, is DTGVSQNPRHKITKRGQNVTFRCDPISEHNRLYWYRQTLGQGPEFLTYFQNEAQLEKSRLLSDRFSAERPKGSFSTLEIQRTEQGDSAMYLCASSPPVVAGEQFFGPGTRLTVL.

The chain uses TRBV18 and TRBJ2-4, with TRBD1 matching 9 bases. The CDR3 consists of 14 residues. Looked up from germline, CDR1 is KGHSH and CDR2 is LQKENI. Trimming at V came to 6 bases and at J to 6 bases, leaving 6 bases not matched to a gene. CDR3 residues: CASSRQGERNIQYF. Written as DNA, the CDR3 is TGTGCCAGCTCGCGACAGGGGGAGAGAAACATTCAGTACTTC.

The chain employs TRBV29-1 and TRBJ1-2; no reliable D call. The CDR3 extends over 14 amino acids. CDR1 is SQVTM, CDR2 ANQGSEA, per germline. V was clipped by 2 bases and J by 4 bases, with 14 bases between them. The CDR3 sequence is CSVESVQMGYGYTF. As DNA, the CDR3 is TGCAGCGTTGAATCTGTCCAGATGGGCTATGGCTACACCTTC.

This rearrangement joins TRBV6-1 to TRBJ1-6, with a tentative D call TRBD1 (6 bases). The ends were cut back, 3 bases at V and 5 bases at J, with 11 bases in the middle. CDR1 MNHNS and CDR2 SASEGT come from the germline V gene. The CDR3 runs 15 residues. Here the CDR3 DNA reads TGTGCCAGCAGTGATAAGGGGGGCGATAATTCACCCCTCCACTTT. It yields the protein CASSDKGGDNSPLHF.

The V call is TRBV7-9, the J call TRBJ2-3, with 7 bases aligning to TRBD2. The CDR3 loop spans 15 amino acids. The trim removed 5 bases at V and 7 bases at J, leaving 12 bases unmatched. CDR1 and CDR2 (germline): SEHNR, FQNEAQ (reference sequence). CDR3 in amino acids: CASSPERGSYNTQYF. CDR3 coding DNA: TGTGCCAGCAGCCCCGAGCGGGGTTCGTACAATACGCAGTATTTT.

The chain joins TRBV18 to TRBJ1-2; 8 bases are shared with TRBD1. Germline V gene data show CDR1 as KGHSH and CDR2 as LQKENI. V was clipped by 2 bases and J by 4 bases; unmatched bases: 9. There are 16 residues in the CDR3. The CDR3 region is CASSPTTGGVGYGYTF. CDR3 nucleotides: TGTGCCAGCTCACCAACAACAGGGGGAGTGGGCTATGGCTACACCTTC.

The gene calls are TRBV7-3 and TRBJ2-1; TRBD1 might be the D (6 bases). The V gene's germline CDR1 is SGHTA and CDR2 FQGTGA. The CDR3 is made up of 15 amino acids. Trimming pared 3 bases from V and 4 bases from J, leaving 13 bases between. The CDR3 nucleotides read TGTGCCAGCAGCTTCGGCGTGGGGGCATACAATGAGCAGTTCTTC. Translating it yields CASSFGVGAYNEQFF.

This clone was found once. The chain employs TRBV30 and TRBJ2-3; D uncertain. This CDR3 has 11 amino acids. Per germline, CDR1 GTSNPN and CDR2 SVGIG (reference sequence). Between the trimmed V and J ends, which lost 4 bases and 2 bases, there was a span of 4 bases. The CDR3 is CAWKITDTQYF. CDR3 in DNA: TGTGCCTGGAAAATCACAGATACGCAGTATTTT.

The chain recombines TRBV6-1 with TRBJ2-5, with 12 bases matching TRBD2. Germline trimming cut 2 bases from V and 2 bases from J; bases unmatched to any gene: 0. The CDR3 has 15 amino acids. Per the germline V gene, CDR1 is MNHNS and CDR2 is SASEGT. CDR3 in amino acids: CASSELAGGQETQYF. CDR3 sequence (DNA): TGTGCCAGCAGTGAACTAGCGGGGGGGCAAGAGACCCAGTACTTC.

V is TRBV5-1 and J is TRBJ1-1, with a weak D call TRBD1 (5 bases). The CDR3 is 15 residues long. Trimming removed 4 bases from V and 2 bases from J, with 15 bases in between. Germline V lookup: CDR1 SGHRS, CDR2 YFSETQ. CDR3 protein: CASSRTYGGNTEAFF. The CDR3 bases are TGCGCCAGCAGCCGAACCTACGGGGGAAACACTGAAGCTTTCTTT.

With regard to this clone: With a much larger clone just one base away, this may be a read error. The chain is built from TRBV30 and TRBJ1-2, with 11 nucleotides matching TRBD1. This CDR3 has 20 residues. Germline CDR1 reads GTSNPN; CDR2 reads SVGIG (reference sequence). With V trimmed by 4 bases and J by 2 bases, 21 bases remained unmatched. The DNA of the CDR3 is TGTGCCTGGAAATGGGACAGGGGGAGACGAACACTTGGAAAAAACTATGGCTACACCTTC. Translating gives CAWKWDRGRRTLGKNYGYTF.

The chain recombines TRBV7-9 with TRBJ2-1; the match to TRBD2 covers 11 bases. Germline V gene lookup returns CDR1 SEHNR and CDR2 FQNEAQ (reference sequence). The length of the CDR3 is 13 residues. The V segment lost 4 bases and the J segment 10 bases; nucleotides outside the gene matches: 3. The CDR3 DNA reads TGTGCCAGCAGCTCCCCTAGCGGGGGGGAGCAGTTCTTC. Its protein is CASSSPSGGEQFF. Full variable domain (outside the CDR3, taken from reference TRBV7-9 and TRBJ2-1): DTGVSQNPRHKITKRGQNVTFRCDPISEHNRLYWYRQTLGQGPEFLTYFQNEAQLEKSRLLSDRFSAERPKGSFSTLEIQRTEQGDSAMYLCASSSPSGGEQFFGPGTRLTVL.

The chain recombines TRBV3-1 (or the pseudogene TRBV3-2) with TRBJ2-5, with D tentatively TRBD2 (6 bases). Looked up from germline, CDR1 is LGHDT and CDR2 is YNNKEL (reference sequence). V was cut by 1 base and J by 7 bases, with 28 bases left in between. This CDR3 has 19 amino acids. This chain's CDR3 is CASSQGIRGNRLRWPTQYF. Here the CDR3 DNA reads TGTGCCAGCAGCCAAGGTATTCGGGGGAACCGGTTACGGTGGCCGACCCAGTACTTC.

V usage is TRBV10-3 and J usage is TRBJ1-5; D call uncertain. The CDR3 has 15 amino acids. Germline V CDR1 and CDR2: ENHRY, SYGVKD. The V and J ends lost 0 bases and 6 bases respectively, with 12 bases between them. The CDR3: CAISESGGSTQPQHF. CDR3 nucleotides: TGTGCCATCAGTGAGTCAGGCGGGTCTACTCAGCCCCAGCATTTT.

The J gene is TRBJ2-1, the V gene TRBV29-1; 13 bases align to TRBD2. This CDR3 region has 19 residues. Trimming cost V 0 bases and J 0 bases; bases outside gene matches: 8. Germline loops: CDR1 SQVTM, CDR2 ANQGSEA. The CDR3 nucleotides are TGCAGCGTTGAAGATGGGGGACTAGCGGGGACGAGCTCCTACAATGAGCAGTTCTTC. Its protein is CSVEDGGLAGTSSYNEQFF.

The chain links TRBV3-1 (or the pseudogene TRBV3-2) to TRBJ2-7, with TRBD2 identical over 7 bases. The CDR3 covers 14 residues. V lost 1 base and J lost 1; bases outside the gene matches: 1. The V gene's germline CDR1 is LGHDT and CDR2 YNNKEL (reference sequence). CDR3: CASSQGGGSYEQYF. The CDR3 DNA is TGTGCCAGCAGCCAAGGGGGAGGGTCCTACGAGCAGTACTTC.